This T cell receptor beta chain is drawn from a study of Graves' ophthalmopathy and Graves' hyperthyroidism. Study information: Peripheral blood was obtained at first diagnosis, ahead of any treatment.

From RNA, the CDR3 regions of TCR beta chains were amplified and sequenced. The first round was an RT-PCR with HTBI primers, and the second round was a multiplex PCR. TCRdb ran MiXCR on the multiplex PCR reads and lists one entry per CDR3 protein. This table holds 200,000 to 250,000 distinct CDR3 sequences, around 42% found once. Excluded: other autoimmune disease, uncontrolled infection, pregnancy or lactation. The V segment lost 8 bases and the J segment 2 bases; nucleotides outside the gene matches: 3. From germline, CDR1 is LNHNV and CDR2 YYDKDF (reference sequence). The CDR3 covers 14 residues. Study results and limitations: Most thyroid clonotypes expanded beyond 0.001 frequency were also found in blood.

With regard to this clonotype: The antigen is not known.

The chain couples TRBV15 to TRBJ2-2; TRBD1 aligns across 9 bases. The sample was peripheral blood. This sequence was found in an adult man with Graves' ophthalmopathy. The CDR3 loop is CATLGQGNTGELFF. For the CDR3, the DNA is TGTGCCACCCTGGGACAGGGTAACACCGGGGAGCTGTTTTTT.